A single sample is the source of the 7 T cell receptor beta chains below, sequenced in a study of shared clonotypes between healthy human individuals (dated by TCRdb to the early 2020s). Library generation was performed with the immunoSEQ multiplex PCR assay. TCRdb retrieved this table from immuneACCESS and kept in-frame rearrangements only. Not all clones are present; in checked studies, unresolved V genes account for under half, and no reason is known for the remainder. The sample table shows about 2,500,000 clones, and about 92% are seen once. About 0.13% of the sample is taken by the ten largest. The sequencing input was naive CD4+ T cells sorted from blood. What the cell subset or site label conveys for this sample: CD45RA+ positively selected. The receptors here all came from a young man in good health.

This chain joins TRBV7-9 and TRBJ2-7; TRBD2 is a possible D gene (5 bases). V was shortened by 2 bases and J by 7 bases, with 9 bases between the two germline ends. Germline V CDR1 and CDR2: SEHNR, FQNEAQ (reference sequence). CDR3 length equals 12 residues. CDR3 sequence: CASSLQRAEQYF. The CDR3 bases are TGTGCCAGCAGCTTACAGAGGGCAGAGCAGTACTTC.

CDR3 loop: CASSQGIAWQIGTDTQYF. In DNA, the CDR3 is TGTGCCAGCAGCCAAGGAATCGCATGGCAGATCGGCACAGATACGCAGTATTTT. The chain is built from TRBV14 and TRBJ2-3; no reliable D call. This CDR3 comprises 18 residues. Trimming pared 1 base from V and 1 base from J, leaving 18 bases between. Germline V gives CDR1 SGHDN, CDR2 FVKESK.

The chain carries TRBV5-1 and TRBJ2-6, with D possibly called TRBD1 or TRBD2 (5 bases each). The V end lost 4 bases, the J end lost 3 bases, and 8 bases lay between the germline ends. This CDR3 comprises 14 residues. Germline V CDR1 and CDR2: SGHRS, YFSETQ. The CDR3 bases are TGCGCCAGCAGCGGGGGTGGTGGGGCCAACGTCCTGACTTTC. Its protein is CASSGGGGANVLTF. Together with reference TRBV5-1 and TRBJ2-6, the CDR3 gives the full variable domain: KAGVTQTPRYLIKTRGQQVTLSCSPISGHRSVSWYQQTPGQGLQFLFEYFSETQRNKGNFPGRFSGRQFSNSRSEMNVSTLELGDSALYLCASSGGGGANVLTFGAGSRLTVL.

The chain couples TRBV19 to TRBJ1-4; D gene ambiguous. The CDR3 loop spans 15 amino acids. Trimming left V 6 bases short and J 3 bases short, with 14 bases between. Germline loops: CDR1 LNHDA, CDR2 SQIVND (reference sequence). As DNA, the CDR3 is TGTGCCAGTAGCTCGACCCCCGGACCTAATGAAAAACTGTTTTTT. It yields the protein CASSSTPGPNEKLFF.

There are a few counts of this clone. The CDR3 region is CASSQSGQTASNQPQHF. CDR3 nucleotide sequence: TGCGCCAGCAGCCAATCTGGACAGACTGCTAGCAATCAGCCCCAGCATTTT. The V and J genes are TRBV4-1 and TRBJ1-5, with D possibly TRBD1 on 6 matching bases. The CDR3 spans 17 residues. CDR1 and CDR2 from the germline V gene are MGHRA and YSYEKL. Trimming removed 2 bases at V and 0 bases at J, with 14 bases between.

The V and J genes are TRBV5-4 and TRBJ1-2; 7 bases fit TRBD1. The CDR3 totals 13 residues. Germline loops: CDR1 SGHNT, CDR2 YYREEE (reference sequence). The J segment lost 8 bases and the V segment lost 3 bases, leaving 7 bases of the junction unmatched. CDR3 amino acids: CASSSRQGGGYTF. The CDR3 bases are TGTGCCAGCAGCTCGAGACAGGGCGGGGGCTACACCTTC.

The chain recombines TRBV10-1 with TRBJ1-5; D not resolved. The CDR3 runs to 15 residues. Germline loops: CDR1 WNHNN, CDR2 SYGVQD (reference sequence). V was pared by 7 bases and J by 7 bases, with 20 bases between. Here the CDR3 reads CASNNQLPREQPQHF. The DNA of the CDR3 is TGCGCCAGCAACAACCAGTTACCGCGGGAGCAGCCCCAGCATTTT.